The source of this TCR beta chain is a study of T cell responses to AZD1222 COVID-19 vaccine (dated by TCRdb to 2020 to 2023). General notes on the study: A total of just over 230 trial participants underwent TCR sequencing, of whom about 210 had received two doses of AZD1222 and 26 had received two doses of the MenACWY control vaccine. Trial participants were enrolled into age subgroups of 18-55, 56-69 and 70-plus years, which contained around 150, 28 and 57 TCR-sequenced participants, respectively. Overall study results and their limits: Participants were mostly white British, with more females than males. The authors suggested clonal diversity may have been underestimated. Because no day 14 peak-response samples were available, repertoires were characterized only after the peak T cell response. Spike-specific TCR breadth and depth rose significantly after two AZD1222 doses compared with day 0 and with MenACWY recipients. CD4 TCRs associated with the vaccine covered the entire spike protein, and the dominant responses were in regions 160-218 and 743-854. In the small 56-69-year group, the increase in depth fell short of significance, most likely because of low power. Conclusions about previously exposed vaccinees are limited because only six or seven AZD1222 recipients were SARS-CoV-2 seropositive at baseline. Epitopes outside the regions mutated in the B.1.351 and B.1.1.7 variants were reportedly recognized by nearly half of the unique spike-specific TCRs.

The CDR3 regions of human TCRbeta chains were subjected to immunosequencing. Per the source publication's procedure: TCRs in the repertoires were matched against a reference library of SARS-CoV-2-specific TCRs that had been generated with the MIRA antigen-specificity platform. Breadth was defined as the fraction of unique TCRs that were SARS-CoV-2-associated. Depth was defined as the fraction of total T cells that were SARS-CoV-2-associated. Using the MIRA data, each spike-specific TCR was mapped to the spike region that the TCR reacts to and placed in a CD4 or CD8 class. Log10-transformed breadth and depth values were compared by one-way ANOVA with Sidak's multiple comparisons tests. TCRdb stores this immuneACCESS table with in-frame sequences only. Part of the clones is absent; in the studies checked, under half of the shortfall reflects unresolved V genes, and no reason is known for the rest. The DNA was the basis for D and trimming; V, J and clone size are from that table. This sample gives tens of thousands of clones in total; 80% to 90% of them show up just once. About 11% of the sample goes to the ten largest clones.

The sample's time point label, decoded: about 28 days (+/-7) after the second vaccine dose. AZD1222 recipients with second doses at about 4 weeks or about 12 weeks were pooled, because spike-specific TCR depth and breadth did not differ between schedules. Vaccinee samples came from UK trials COV001 and COV002, including a single-blind randomized controlled phase 2/3 trial of AZD1222 (ChAdOx1 nCoV-19) in healthy adults. For TCRbeta chain sequencing, PBMC samples were collected from trial participants at day 0 and at day 28 after the second dose. V loses 4 bases at its end and J loses 0 bases; junction bases beyond the gene matches: 3. CDR1 and CDR2 are read off the germline V gene (reference sequence) as SGHNT and YYREEE. There are 14 amino acids in the CDR3, from cysteine to phenylalanine inclusive. Just CDR3 DNA is preserved here, 42 bases in frame from base 1. For this clone: Its antigen is currently not known. Per-nucleotide qualities are absent, and no much larger clonotype sits a single base away.

Sequenced material: peripheral blood, taken 28 days after the second AZD1222 dose. The sequence is built from TRBV5-4 and TRBJ1-1, and TRBD1 matches 7 of the central bases. This sequence originates from an adult who received the AZD1222 COVID-19 vaccine. In nucleotide form, the sequence is TGTGCCAGCAGCGCGGGACAGTTGAACACTGAAGCTTTCTTT. Translated, it gives CASSAGQLNTEAFF.